The 21 T cell receptor beta chains below were found in one sample sequenced in a study of T cell changes during pregnancy in multiple sclerosis. Data came from immunoSEQ multiplex PCR; TCRdb stores just in-frame clones and leaves some out. Counted here are approximately 85,000 clones, 94% occurring once; the ten biggest clones make up 2% to 2.5%. The sample here was peripheral blood, taken in the third trimester of pregnancy. These receptors originate from a female donor with multiple sclerosis, enrolled in a pregnancy study.

This clone was detected a few times. The CDR3 nucleotides read TGTGCCAGCAGACTACAGGGGTCTAATTCACCCCTCCACTTT. This codes for CASRLQGSNSPLHF. The chain has TRBV6-6 and TRBJ1-6, with 7 bases matching TRBD1. With 6 bases clipped from V and 6 bases from J, the junction kept 5 bases outside the gene matches. The CDR3 consists of 14 residues. Per the germline V gene, CDR1 is MNHNY and CDR2 is SVGAGI (reference sequence).

This chain joins TRBV2 and TRBJ1-2; TRBD1 matches at 7 bases. After removal of 6 bases from V and 2 bases from J, the junction contained 3 bases not matched to a gene. CDR1 is SNHLY and CDR2 is FYNNEI in the germline V gene. The length of the CDR3 is 13 residues. In DNA, the CDR3 is TGTGCCAGCAGGGGACAGTCCAACTATGGCTACACCTTC. Translated: CASRGQSNYGYTF.

The count of this clone is one. The rearrangement joins TRBV13 to TRBJ2-5, with unresolved D. Germline assignment: CDR1 PRHDT and CDR2 FYEKMQ (reference sequence). Trimming took off 0 bases at V and 5 bases at J, with 10 bases between the two ends. CDR3 length equals 14 residues. CDR3 coding DNA: TGTGCCAGCAGCTTAGGTCTGGCCGGGGAGACCCAGTACTTC. Its translation is CASSLGLAGETQYF.

Turning to this clone: One end of the junction varies from germline; a read error may be responsible. Other DNA sequences in the same sample also yield this CDR3. The J gene is TRBJ1-5, the V gene TRBV11-2, with 10 bases matching TRBD1. This CDR3 comprises 15 residues. Per germline, CDR1 SGHAT and CDR2 FQNNGV. The CDR3 DNA follows: TGTGCCAGCAGCTCGACAGGGGGCGACAATCAACCCCAGCATTTT. Translating it yields CASSSTGGDNQPQHF.

The chain links TRBV10-3 to TRBJ2-7, with a tentative D call TRBD1 (5 bases). The CDR3 is 15 residues long. Germline V gives CDR1 ENHRY, CDR2 SYGVKD. V was clipped by 2 bases and J by 7 bases, with 18 bases between them. The CDR3 nucleotides are TGTGCCATCAGTGAGGGCAGGGAAATTGTAGGAGAGCAGTACTTC. It translates to CAISEGREIVGEQYF.

The rearrangement joins TRBV2 to TRBJ2-3, with 7 positions matching TRBD1. In germline, CDR1 is SNHLY, CDR2 FYNNEI. J was trimmed by 4 bases and V by 8 bases; bases with no gene match: 6. The CDR3 runs 13 residues. The CDR3 region is CASGGQYADTQYF. The CDR3 nucleotides read TGTGCCAGCGGGGGACAGTACGCAGATACGCAGTATTTT.

This clone is a singleton in its sample. V usage is TRBV20-1 and J usage is TRBJ1-6; TRBD1 might be the D (6 bases). The germline V gene has CDR1 DFQATT and CDR2 SNEGSKA (reference sequence). The CDR3 is made up of 11 amino acids. V was pared by 7 bases and J by 8 bases, with 9 bases between. The CDR3 sequence is CSVRGHSPLHF. DNA for the CDR3: TGCAGTGTCAGGGGACATTCACCCCTCCACTTT.

The chain joins TRBV7-2 to TRBJ1-6, with 7 bases that match TRBD1. There are 15 residues in the CDR3. Germline CDR1 SGHTA, CDR2 FQGNSA. Trimming at V came to 3 bases and at J to 8 bases, leaving 7 bases not matched to a gene. Written as DNA, the CDR3 is TGTGCCAGCAGCTTTCAGGGACAGTGGGATTCACCCCTCCACTTT. Translating gives CASSFQGQWDSPLHF.

To note about this clone: A read error may account for a junction end that differs from germline. V is TRBV5-1 and J is TRBJ2-1; the D is unclear. The CDR3 runs to 13 residues. The germline V gene encodes CDR1 SGHRS and CDR2 YFSETQ. The chain's CDR3 is CASRLALYNEQFF. CDR3 nucleotide sequence: TGCGCCAGCAGATTGGCCCTTTACAATGAGCAGTTCTTC.

J is TRBJ2-1 and V is TRBV19; D is perhaps TRBD2 (5 bases). CDR3 size: 14 residues. V lost 0 bases to trimming and J lost 10 bases, with 13 bases between them. The germline gives CDR1 LNHDA, CDR2 SQIVND (reference sequence). The DNA of the CDR3 is TGTGCCAGTAGTATAGATCCCAGCGGTGGGGAGCAGTTCTTC. Encoded protein: CASSIDPSGGEQFF.

The chain carries TRBV4-1 and TRBJ1-5; 7 bases match TRBD1. The V gene end was trimmed by 1 base and the J gene end by 6 bases; junction bases not matched to a gene: 9. The CDR3 is 16 amino acids. The germline V gene has CDR1 MGHRA and CDR2 YSYEKL. DNA for the CDR3: TGCGCCAGCAGCCAAGCCGGGACAGTCGGTGTTCAGCCCCAGCATTTT. It is translated as CASSQAGTVGVQPQHF.

The J gene is TRBJ2-1, the V gene TRBV7-9; D is uncertain. From germline, CDR1 is SEHNR and CDR2 FQNEAQ (reference sequence). The CDR3 totals 11 residues. Trimming pared 1 base from V and 10 bases from J, leaving 5 bases between. The CDR3 loop reads CASSLVLEQFF. CDR3 nucleotide sequence: TGTGCCAGCAGCTTAGTCTTGGAGCAGTTCTTC.

As to this clone: Other DNA sequences from this sample encode an identical CDR3 as well. The gene calls are TRBV20-1 and TRBJ1-2; D not resolved. The V end was cut by 5 bases, the J end by 3 bases, with 7 bases between. Germline V gives CDR1 DFQATT, CDR2 SNEGSKA (reference sequence). CDR3 length: 11 residues. The CDR3 protein is CSAPGDYGYTF. The CDR3 DNA follows: TGCAGTGCTCCCGGGGACTATGGCTACACCTTC.

The V and J genes are TRBV11-2 and TRBJ1-5; the match to TRBD1 covers 7 bases. CDR3 length: 15 residues. Germline CDR1 SGHAT, CDR2 FQNNGV. J was trimmed by 7 bases and V by 1 base; bases with no gene match: 7. CDR3 sequence: CASSLGPGGIQPQHF. The CDR3 nucleotides are TGTGCCAGCAGCTTAGGGCCAGGGGGTATCCAGCCCCAGCATTTT.

This sequence joins TRBV18 and TRBJ2-5, with 8 nucleotides matching TRBD1. The CDR3 sequence is 14 residues long. The ends lost 3 bases at V and 6 bases at J; junction bases unmatched: 6. Germline CDR1 and CDR2: KGHSH and LQKENI. The CDR3 region has the DNA TGTGCCAGCTCACCCGGACAGGGCCAGAAGACCCAGTACTTC. This sequence encodes CASSPGQGQKTQYF.

V gene TRBV9 combines with J gene TRBJ1-6; 11 positions agree with TRBD1. The CDR3 totals 14 residues. Per germline, CDR1 SGDLS and CDR2 YYNGEE. Germline trimming cut 4 bases from V and 10 bases from J; bases unmatched to any gene: 4. The CDR3 sequence: CASSSGTGGSPLHF. The DNA for the CDR3 is TGTGCCAGCAGCTCCGGGACAGGGGGATCACCCCTCCACTTT. The variable domain in full, completed from reference TRBV9 and TRBJ1-6, reads DSGVTQTPKHLITATGQRVTLRCSPRSGDLSVYWYQQSLDQGLQFLIQYYNGEERAKGNILERFSAQQFPDLHSELNLSSLELGDSALYFCASSSGTGGSPLHFGNGTRLTVT.

The rearrangement links TRBV15 to TRBJ2-2; 10 bases match TRBD2. Trimming cost V 0 bases and J 4 bases; bases outside gene matches: 5. There are 17 residues in the CDR3. CDR1 and CDR2 from the germline V gene are LNHNV and YYDKDF (reference sequence). This chain's CDR3 is CATSRDPSGGGTGELFF. CDR3 in DNA: TGTGCCACCAGCAGAGACCCTAGCGGGGGTGGCACCGGGGAGCTGTTTTTT.

The CDR3 is CASSLESGTGSSYEQYF. CDR3 DNA: TGTGCCAGCAGCTTAGAGTCCGGGACAGGGAGCTCCTACGAGCAGTACTTC. V and J are TRBV7-9 and TRBJ2-7; TRBD1 aligns across 9 bases. The CDR3 is 17 residues long. Looked up from germline, CDR1 is SEHNR and CDR2 is FQNEAQ (reference sequence). V shed 1 base, J shed 0 bases, and the junction held 7 bases outside the gene matches.

The chain uses TRBV11-2 and TRBJ1-1; the D is unclear. The CDR3 covers 14 residues. V was cut by 2 bases and J by 3 bases, with 10 bases left in between. Germline V gene lookup returns CDR1 SGHAT and CDR2 FQNNGV. CDR3 protein: CASSLHARDTEAFF. CDR3 nucleotides: TGTGCCAGCAGCTTACACGCCCGGGACACTGAAGCTTTCTTT.

This chain joins TRBV2 and TRBJ2-3; TRBD2 aligns across 11 bases. With V trimmed by 10 bases and J by 2 bases, 5 bases remained unmatched. The CDR3 length is 14 residues. The germline V gene has CDR1 SNHLY and CDR2 FYNNEI. CDR3 nucleotides: TGTGCCATAGCGGGGGGGATGTTCACAGATACGCAGTATTTT. Translated: CAIAGGMFTDTQYF. Full variable domain (outside the CDR3, taken from reference TRBV2 and TRBJ2-3): EPEVTQTPSHQVTQMGQEVILRCVPISNHLYFYWYRQILGQKVEFLVSFYNNEISEKSEIFDDQFSVERPDGSNFTLKIRSTKLEDSAMYFCAIAGGMFTDTQYFGPGTRLTVL.

The DNA for the CDR3 is TGTGCCAGTAGCTCGAGACAGGGTAATGGAAACTATGGCTACACCTTC. Amino acids: CASSSRQGNGNYGYTF. The chain has TRBV19 and TRBJ1-2; TRBD1 aligns across 7 bases. Looked up from germline, CDR1 is LNHDA and CDR2 is SQIVND (reference sequence). CDR3 size: 16 residues. J was trimmed by 2 bases and V by 6 bases; bases with no gene match: 12.